The following is a TCR beta chain sequence with its context. Its antigen is undetermined. The sample is drawn from a study of beta chain features in type 1 diabetes. Study summary: The study examined around 98,000,000 sorted cells across all samples.

Study-level findings and limits: People with Type 1 diabetes carried modestly yet significantly shorter TCRB CDR3s in all four CD4+ subsets.

Every isolated RNA sample was fully reverse transcribed, so sequencing captured expressed TCRB transcripts. Profiling relied on immunoSEQ multiplex PCR, and the TCRdb table lists in-frame clones only, not all of them. The sample has under 300,000 clones; more than 15% are singletons. A sort by CD45RO/CCR7/CD25/CD127/CD95/CD27 yielded CD4+ naive, central memory, regulatory and stem cell-like memory cells. CDR3 length: 15 amino acids. Germline CDR1 and CDR2: SGHNT and YYREEE (reference sequence). With 0 bases removed from V and 4 bases from J, the gap between germline ends came to 14 bases. Material for sequencing was naive CD4+ T cells from blood. The chain joins TRBV5-4 to TRBJ2-7, with D perhaps matching TRBD1 (6 bases). This receptor was identified in a man aged 25 to 40 with type 1 diabetes. CDR3 loop: CASSLAARGPYEQYF. As DNA, the CDR3 is TGTGCCAGCAGCTTGGCCGCCAGGGGTCCGTACGAGCAGTACTTC.